This T cell receptor beta chain was observed in a study of CD8+ T cells in alopecia areata. The germline V gene encodes CDR1 SNHLY and CDR2 FYNNEI. The length of the CDR3 is 14 residues. V dropped 6 bases and J dropped 3; count of bases not matched to a gene: 8. This sample's treatment: oral pan-JAK inhibitor, 5-10 mg twice daily. Findings and caveats of the study: Sequences from scalp samples also cover resident alphabeta T cells of normal skin. Alopecia totalis/universalis scalp especially showed more expanded CD8+ clones than normal scalp. TCR sharing was clearer in mice than between patients, perhaps partly owing to patient HLA diversity.

cDNA prepared by RNA extraction and subsequent reverse transcription served as the template for sequencing. Sequencing was performed with immunoSEQ multiplex PCR; in TCRdb, only in-frame clones are kept and a portion is missing. Of around 190,000 clones listed, roughly 60% were seen once; the top ten hold 1%. As to this clone: Its antigen remains unknown. This sample also contains other DNA sequences that code for the same CDR3.

The rearrangement joins TRBV2 to TRBJ2-7; TRBD1 agrees at 7 bases. The sequencing here drew on CD4+ T cells sorted from blood, taken at week 24, from a patient treated with tofacitinib. The source is a human donor with alopecia areata. The CDR3 loop reads CASSDNRGHYEQYF. DNA of the CDR3: TGTGCCAGCAGCGATAACAGGGGTCACTACGAGCAGTACTTC.